These 32 T cell receptor beta chains were all obtained from the same sample, sequenced in a study of shared clonotypes between healthy human individuals. Data came from immunoSEQ multiplex PCR; TCRdb stores just in-frame clones and leaves some out. This table holds about 2 million clones, roughly 94% found once. Input material: naive CD4+ T cells sorted from blood. Subset defined: CD45RA+ positively selected. The source is a man aged 18 to 30 in good health.

This clone was observed a single time. The rearrangement links TRBV6-6 to TRBJ2-4; the D gene is possibly TRBD1 (7 bases). Germline V lookup: CDR1 MNHNY, CDR2 SVGAGI (reference sequence). Deletions cut 10 bases from V and 1 base from J, with 17 bases between. CDR3 size: 15 residues. CDR3 nucleotides: TGTGCCACCCGATTCAGGGGGGCGGCCAAAAACATTCAGTACTTC. It yields the protein CATRFRGAAKNIQYF.

The rearrangement links TRBV4-3 to TRBJ2-3, with TRBD2 matching 9 bases. V was pared by 4 bases and J by 6 bases, with 8 bases of the junction left unmatched. Germline loops: CDR1 LGHNA, CDR2 YSLEER. The length of the CDR3 is 15 residues. This CDR3 reads CASSRSLAGTDTQYF. CDR3 DNA sequence: TGCGCCAGCAGCCGGAGCCTAGCGGGGACCGATACGCAGTATTTT.

The chain has TRBV25-1 and TRBJ1-1; D possibly corresponds to TRBD1 (5 bases). Germline V CDR1 and CDR2: MGHDK, SYGVNS. The CDR3 covers 13 residues. V lost 7 bases and J lost 3, with 12 bases in between. The CDR3 DNA reads as TGTGCCAGCAAGGGGAATACGGACACTGAAGCTTTCTTT. Translating gives CASKGNTDTEAFF.

The chain joins TRBV4-1 to TRBJ2-7, with 7 bases fitting TRBD1. The V gene end was trimmed by 5 bases and the J gene end by 3 bases; junction bases not matched to a gene: 10. This CDR3 comprises 15 residues. Germline lookup yields CDR1 MGHRA and CDR2 YSYEKL. The CDR3 is CASSLGSGQVYEQYF. The DNA of the CDR3 is TGCGCCAGCAGCTTGGGGAGCGGACAGGTCTACGAGCAGTACTTC.

About this clone itself: At the DNA level, this CDR3 is encoded by other sequences in the same sample as well. This sequence joins TRBV5-1 and TRBJ2-7; 10 nucleotides agree with TRBD2. V lost 4 bases, J lost 4 bases, and 5 bases stayed unmatched. This CDR3 is 14 amino acids long. The germline V gene encodes CDR1 SGHRS and CDR2 YFSETQ. CDR3 amino acids: CASSPSSGGYEQYF. CDR3 nucleotides: TGCGCCAGCAGCCCCTCTAGCGGGGGATACGAGCAGTACTTC. The full variable domain, with the rest looked up from reference TRBV5-1 and TRBJ2-7, is KAGVTQTPRYLIKTRGQQVTLSCSPISGHRSVSWYQQTPGQGLQFLFEYFSETQRNKGNFPGRFSGRQFSNSRSEMNVSTLELGDSALYLCASSPSSGGYEQYFGPGTRLTVT.

This clone has only one observation. Other DNA variants within this sample encode the same CDR3. This sequence joins TRBV19 and TRBJ1-2, with 9 bases identical to TRBD1. J was trimmed by 2 bases and V by 6 bases; bases with no gene match: 4. The CDR3 loop spans 14 amino acids. The germline gives CDR1 LNHDA, CDR2 SQIVND (reference sequence). The CDR3 region is CASSRTGDNYGYTF. Written as DNA, the CDR3 is TGTGCCAGTAGCCGGACAGGGGACAACTATGGCTACACCTTC. The full variable domain, in which reference TRBV19 and TRBJ1-2 provide the parts outside the CDR3, is DGGITQSPKYLFRKEGQNVTLSCEQNLNHDAMYWYRQDPGQGLRLIYYSQIVNDFQKGDIAEGYSVSREKKESFPLTVTSAQKNPTAFYLCASSRTGDNYGYTFGSGTRLTVV.

The chain carries TRBV2 and TRBJ2-3; D ambiguous. CDR3 size: 12 residues. V was pared by 7 bases and J by 3 bases, with 8 bases between. Germline values: CDR1 SNHLY, CDR2 FYNNEI. CDR3 nucleotides: TGTGCCAGCAATACTGGGACAGATACGCAGTATTTT. It translates to CASNTGTDTQYF.

The V gene is TRBV19, the J gene TRBJ1-2; the D gene is possibly TRBD1 (6 bases). V dropped 8 bases and J dropped 4 bases, with 20 bases sitting between them. The CDR3 totals 15 residues. Looked up from germline, CDR1 is LNHDA and CDR2 is SQIVND (reference sequence). The CDR3 nucleotides are TGTGCCAGTCGATACACTTGGGACAACGCCTATGGCTACACCTTC. It is translated as CASRYTWDNAYGYTF.

The rearrangement links TRBV2 to TRBJ2-4; no firm D call. The CDR3 consists of 15 residues. With 3 bases removed from V and 3 bases from J, the gap between germline ends came to 12 bases. CDR1 and CDR2 (germline): SNHLY, FYNNEI. CDR3: CASSEIGWDKNIQYF. CDR3 coding DNA: TGTGCCAGCAGTGAGATAGGTTGGGACAAAAACATTCAGTACTTC.

The chain carries TRBV10-3 and TRBJ2-7; TRBD1 aligns across 9 bases. The CDR3 is 19 amino acids. V was pared by 4 bases and J by 4 bases, with 20 bases of the junction left unmatched. The germline V gene has CDR1 ENHRY and CDR2 SYGVKD. This CDR3 is CAISAPLPYTGTGIYEQYF. For the CDR3, the DNA is TGTGCCATCAGTGCCCCCCTTCCCTACACCGGGACAGGGATATACGAGCAGTACTTC.

This clone was observed a single time. The chain couples TRBV14 to TRBJ1-1; weak D call: TRBD1 (5 bases). Trimming shortened V by 2 bases and J by 5 bases, and 9 bases separated the two germline ends. The CDR3 sequence is 13 residues long. Germline CDR1 SGHDN, CDR2 FVKESK. CDR3 sequence: CASSQQPGTEAFF. Written as DNA, the CDR3 is TGTGCCAGCAGCCAACAACCAGGGACTGAAGCTTTCTTT.

The chain has TRBV30 and TRBJ1-5; 8 nucleotides line up with TRBD1. CDR1 is GTSNPN and CDR2 is SVGIG in the germline V gene (reference sequence). The V segment lost 1 base and the J segment 9 bases; nucleotides outside the gene matches: 5. The CDR3 runs to 13 residues. CDR3 amino acids: CAWSADRERPQHF. DNA of the CDR3: TGTGCCTGGAGTGCGGACAGGGAGAGGCCCCAGCATTTT.

This clone was recorded once. The gene calls are TRBV5-6 and TRBJ2-3, with D tentatively TRBD2 (6 bases). Germline V gene sequence: CDR1 SGHDT, CDR2 YYEEEE. The CDR3 has 16 residues. Trimming pared 1 base from V and 0 bases from J, leaving 12 bases between. CDR3 sequence (DNA): TGTGCCAGCAGCTTGCGTAGCGGCTCTAGCACAGATACGCAGTATTTT. It yields the protein CASSLRSGSSTDTQYF.

This sequence joins TRBV27 and TRBJ2-1, with unresolved D. Looked up from germline, CDR1 is MNHEY and CDR2 is SMNVEV (reference sequence). Trimming removed 3 bases from V and 5 bases from J, with 14 bases in between. The CDR3 is made up of 15 amino acids. The CDR3 is CASSFRAITNNEQFF. CDR3 nucleotide sequence: TGTGCCAGCAGTTTCCGGGCCATTACCAACAATGAGCAGTTCTTC.

V and J are TRBV2 and TRBJ2-3, with D perhaps being TRBD1 or TRBD2 (6 bases each). The CDR3 covers 14 residues. The V gene lost 7 bases and the J gene lost 2 bases, with 13 bases spanning the gap. CDR1 SNHLY and CDR2 FYNNEI come from the germline V gene. The CDR3 reads CASIRRGTTDTQYF. CDR3 DNA: TGTGCCAGCATACGGAGGGGGACCACAGATACGCAGTATTTT.

This clone appeared a few times. This chain joins TRBV10-3 and TRBJ1-6; D gene ambiguous. The V end was cut by 2 bases, the J end by 9 bases, with 8 bases between. CDR3 length: 13 amino acids. CDR1 and CDR2 from the germline V gene are ENHRY and SYGVKD. CDR3 amino acids: CAISEVYGSPLHF. The CDR3 DNA reads as TGTGCCATCAGTGAGGTGTATGGTTCACCCCTCCACTTT.

The gene calls are TRBV4-1 and TRBJ2-2, with no clear D. CDR1 and CDR2 from the germline V gene are MGHRA and YSYEKL. The length of the CDR3 is 14 residues. The V end was cut by 0 bases, the J end by 4 bases, with 6 bases between. CDR3 sequence: CASSQDRPTGELFF. The CDR3, as DNA: TGCGCCAGCAGCCAAGACAGGCCCACCGGGGAGCTGTTTTTT.

V and J are TRBV9 and TRBJ1-2, with 10 nucleotides matching TRBD1. V lost 5 bases to trimming and J lost 1 base; unmatched junction nucleotides: 2. Germline assignment: CDR1 SGDLS and CDR2 YYNGEE. CDR3 length: 14 amino acids. The CDR3 coding sequence is TGTGCCAGCAGACGGGACAGGGGTAACTATGGCTACACCTTC. Translating it yields CASRRDRGNYGYTF.

This clone was seen just once. This rearrangement joins TRBV7-9 to TRBJ1-3, with D perhaps matching TRBD1 (5 bases). This CDR3 contains 15 residues. Germline-derived CDR1 and CDR2 are SEHNR and FQNEAQ (reference sequence). Trimming removed 0 bases from V and 7 bases from J, with 13 bases in between. The CDR3 spells CASSLARGRANTIYF. The DNA for the CDR3 is TGTGCCAGCAGCTTAGCGAGGGGCAGGGCGAACACCATATATTTT.

The chain carries TRBV7-2 and TRBJ1-6; 7 bases map to TRBD1. From germline, CDR1 is SGHTA and CDR2 FQGNSA. This CDR3 spans 15 amino acids. The trim removed 4 bases at V and 7 bases at J, leaving 7 bases unmatched. For the CDR3, the DNA is TGTGCCAGCAGCTACCGTGGGACAGTAAATTCACCCCTCCACTTT. Translated, it gives CASSYRGTVNSPLHF.

The chain joins TRBV13 to TRBJ2-6; no clear D gene. CDR3 size: 15 residues. Trimming took off 1 base at V and 0 bases at J, with 4 bases between the two ends. Per the germline V gene, CDR1 is PRHDT and CDR2 is FYEKMQ (reference sequence). The CDR3 DNA reads as TGTGCCAGCAGCTTAGACGTCTCTGGGGCCAACGTCCTGACTTTC. Amino acids: CASSLDVSGANVLTF.

The genes are TRBV6-5 and TRBJ2-7; the match to TRBD2 covers 10 bases. The ends lost 2 bases at V and 5 bases at J; junction bases unmatched: 9. The CDR3 runs 16 residues. Per the germline V gene, CDR1 is MNHEY and CDR2 is SVGAGI. Here the CDR3 reads CASSYASAGGLNEQYF. The CDR3 coding sequence is TGTGCCAGCAGTTACGCATCAGCGGGAGGGCTTAACGAGCAGTACTTC.

CDR3 protein: CASKLGTPTEQYF. In DNA, the CDR3 is TGCGCCAGCAAACTTGGGACTCCCACCGAGCAGTACTTC. The chain joins TRBV23-1 to TRBJ2-7; the D gene is possibly TRBD2 (6 bases). TRBV23-1 is treated as an ORF (open reading frame) with a function not yet certain. V lost 7 bases, J lost 6 bases, and 16 bases lay in between. The CDR3 is 13 residues long.

This clone was seen only once. V usage is TRBV10-3 and J usage is TRBJ1-6, with 10 bases identical to TRBD1. Germline loops: CDR1 ENHRY, CDR2 SYGVKD. The CDR3 length is 15 residues. Unmatched junction bases numbered 10, after V lost 9 bases and J lost 8 bases. For the CDR3, the DNA is TGTGCCATTTCGGGACAGGGGATAGGGCATTCACCCCTCCACTTT. The encoded protein is CAISGQGIGHSPLHF.

V gene TRBV11-2 combines with J gene TRBJ2-1; possible D gene TRBD2, 6 bases. Deletions cut 5 bases from V and 6 bases from J, with 23 bases between. The length of the CDR3 is 17 residues. Germline CDR1 SGHAT, CDR2 FQNNGV. CDR3 sequence (DNA): TGTGCCAGCAGCCCAGGAGGCGCGGGAAGTATGTCCAATGAGCAGTTCTTC. This gives the protein CASSPGGAGSMSNEQFF.

V is TRBV23-1 and J is TRBJ2-7; D uncertain. TRBV23-1 is an ORF, and what it does is uncertain. With 6 bases removed from V and 0 bases from J, the gap between germline ends came to 18 bases. The CDR3 runs 16 residues. The CDR3 DNA is TGCGCCAGCAGACCCTATGCCCGAGAGAGCTCCTACGAGCAGTACTTC. Protein: CASRPYARESSYEQYF.

The chain uses TRBV9 and TRBJ1-5, with 10 bases aligning to TRBD1. The CDR3 consists of 16 residues. From germline, CDR1 is SGDLS and CDR2 YYNGEE. With V trimmed by 3 bases and J by 1 base, 4 bases remained unmatched. This CDR3 is CASSAGTGVSNQPQHF. In nucleotides, the CDR3 is TGTGCCAGCAGCGCGGGGACAGGGGTGAGCAATCAGCCCCAGCATTTT.

The chain uses TRBV6-1 and TRBJ1-1; D perhaps matches TRBD1 (5 bases). This CDR3 has 13 residues. Germline CDR1 reads MNHNS; CDR2 reads SASEGT. V was clipped by 8 bases and J by 6 bases, with 16 bases between them. This CDR3 is CASAQVGGAEAFF. The CDR3 nucleotides are TGTGCCAGCGCCCAGGTTGGGGGGGCTGAAGCTTTCTTT.

V usage is TRBV10-3 and J usage is TRBJ2-2; 8 bases align to TRBD1. Looked up from germline, CDR1 is ENHRY and CDR2 is SYGVKD. Losses at the gene ends were 6 bases for V and 8 bases for J; bases not matched to a gene: 11. The CDR3 consists of 15 residues. CDR3 nucleotide sequence: TGTGCCATCAGCGACGCAGGGGGCGCAGGAGGGGAGCTGTTTTTT. Translating gives CAISDAGGAGGELFF.

Worth noting for this clone: Within the sample, other DNA sequences also encode this same CDR3. The chain has TRBV18 and TRBJ1-1, with D hard to call. CDR1 KGHSH and CDR2 LQKENI come from the germline V gene. With 3 bases removed from V and 0 bases from J, the gap between germline ends came to 5 bases. The CDR3 is 13 amino acids. Here the CDR3 reads CASSPVMNTEAFF. The CDR3 DNA sequence: TGTGCCAGCTCACCTGTAATGAACACTGAAGCTTTCTTT.

V gene TRBV2 combines with J gene TRBJ1-4, with 9 bases fitting TRBD1. CDR3 length: 14 residues. Germline trimming cut 6 bases from V and 8 bases from J; bases unmatched to any gene: 7. The germline gives CDR1 SNHLY, CDR2 FYNNEI. The CDR3 reads CASRDRGTGEKLFF. For the CDR3, the DNA is TGTGCCAGCAGAGACAGGGGGACGGGGGAAAAACTGTTTTTT.

With regard to this clone: Other DNA variants within this sample encode the same CDR3. The chain is built from TRBV18 and TRBJ2-3; D not certain. V lost 0 bases, J lost 0 bases, and 4 bases lay in between. From germline, CDR1 is KGHSH and CDR2 LQKENI. CDR3 length: 14 amino acids. CDR3 coding DNA: TGTGCCAGCTCACCACCGGTTAGCACAGATACGCAGTATTTT. Its translation: CASSPPVSTDTQYF.